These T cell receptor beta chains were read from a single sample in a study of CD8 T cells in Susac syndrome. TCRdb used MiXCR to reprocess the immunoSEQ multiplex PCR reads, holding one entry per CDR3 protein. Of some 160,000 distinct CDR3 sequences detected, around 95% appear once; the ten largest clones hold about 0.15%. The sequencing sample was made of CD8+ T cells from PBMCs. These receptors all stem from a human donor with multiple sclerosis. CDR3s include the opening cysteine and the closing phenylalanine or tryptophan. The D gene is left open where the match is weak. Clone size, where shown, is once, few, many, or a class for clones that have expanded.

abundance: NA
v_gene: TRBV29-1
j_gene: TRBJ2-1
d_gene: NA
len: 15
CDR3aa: CSVEATRGSSNEQFF
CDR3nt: TGCAGCGTTGAAGCTACCAGGGGTTCCAGCAATGAGCAGTTCTTC

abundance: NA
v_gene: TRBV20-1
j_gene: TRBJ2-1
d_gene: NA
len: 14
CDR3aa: CSASIVGSYNEQFF
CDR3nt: TGCAGTGCTAGCATTGTTGGCTCCTACAATGAGCAGTTCTTC

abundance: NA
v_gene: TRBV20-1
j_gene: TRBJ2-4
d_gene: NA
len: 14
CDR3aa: CSAIDPARGGIQYF
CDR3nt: TGCAGTGCCATCGACCCAGCTAGGGGGGGCATTCAGTACTTC

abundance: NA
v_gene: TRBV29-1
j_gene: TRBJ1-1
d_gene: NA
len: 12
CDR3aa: CSVDVSNTEAFF
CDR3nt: TGCAGCGTTGACGTATCGAACACTGAAGCTTTCTTT

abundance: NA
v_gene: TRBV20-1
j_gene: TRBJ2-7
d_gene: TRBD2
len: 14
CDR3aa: CSATGTSNVYEQYF
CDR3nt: TGCAGTGCGACCGGGACTAGCAATGTCTACGAGCAGTACTTC

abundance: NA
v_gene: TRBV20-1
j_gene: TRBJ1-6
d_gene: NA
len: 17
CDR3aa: CSARDTVGGSYNSPLHF
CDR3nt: TGCAGTGCTAGAGATACGGTAGGGGGTTCCTATAATTCACCCCTCCACTTT

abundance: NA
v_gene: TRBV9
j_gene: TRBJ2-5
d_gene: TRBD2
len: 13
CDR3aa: CASSAGRGETQYF
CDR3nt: TGTGCCAGCAGCGCAGGGAGGGGTGAGACCCAGTACTTC

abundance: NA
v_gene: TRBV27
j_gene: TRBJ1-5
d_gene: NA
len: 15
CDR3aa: CASSLTGYSNQPQHF
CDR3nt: TGTGCCAGCAGTTTAACGGGGTATAGCAATCAGCCCCAGCATTTT

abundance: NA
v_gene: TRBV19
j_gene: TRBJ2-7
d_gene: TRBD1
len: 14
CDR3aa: CASSAGTGGYEQYF
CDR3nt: TGTGCCAGTAGTGCCGGGACAGGAGGCTACGAGCAGTACTTC

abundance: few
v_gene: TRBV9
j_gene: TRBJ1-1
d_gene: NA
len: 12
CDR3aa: CASRGMNTEAFF
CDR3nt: TGTGCCAGCCGTGGAATGAACACTGAAGCTTTCTTT

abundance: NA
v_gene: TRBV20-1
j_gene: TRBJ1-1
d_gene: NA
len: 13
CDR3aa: CSAAGGLNAEAFF
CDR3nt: TGCAGTGCCGCGGGAGGGTTGAACGCTGAAGCTTTCTTT

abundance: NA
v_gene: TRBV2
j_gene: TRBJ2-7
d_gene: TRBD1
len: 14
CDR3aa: CARGGTGTPTEQYF
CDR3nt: TGTGCCAGAGGGGGGACAGGGACACCTACCGAGCAGTACTTC

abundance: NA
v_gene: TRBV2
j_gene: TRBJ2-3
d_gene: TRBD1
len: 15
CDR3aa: CASKRQGGITDTQYF
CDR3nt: TGTGCCAGCAAGAGACAGGGGGGGATCACAGATACGCAGTATTTT

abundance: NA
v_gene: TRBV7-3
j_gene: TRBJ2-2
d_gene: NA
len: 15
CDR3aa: CASSLRASVTGELFF
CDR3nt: TGTGCCAGCAGCTTGCGGGCGTCAGTGACCGGGGAGCTGTTTTTT

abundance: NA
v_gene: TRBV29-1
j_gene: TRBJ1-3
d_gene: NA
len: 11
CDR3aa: CSIGEGNTIYF
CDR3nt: TGCAGCATCGGGGAGGGAAACACCATATATTTT

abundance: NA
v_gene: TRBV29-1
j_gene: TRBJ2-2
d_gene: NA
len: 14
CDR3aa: CSVADNWNTGELFF
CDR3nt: TGCAGCGTTGCCGACAACTGGAACACCGGGGAGCTGTTTTTT

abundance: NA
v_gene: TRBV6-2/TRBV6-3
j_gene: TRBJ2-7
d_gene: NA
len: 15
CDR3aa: CASSPWTDLSHEQYF
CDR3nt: TGTGCCAGCTCACCGTGGACGGACCTGTCCCACGAGCAGTACTTC

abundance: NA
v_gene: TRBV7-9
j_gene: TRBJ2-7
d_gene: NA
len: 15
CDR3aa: CASSPRDESSYEQYF
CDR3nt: TGTGCCAGCAGCCCCCGGGACGAAAGCTCCTACGAGCAGTACTTC

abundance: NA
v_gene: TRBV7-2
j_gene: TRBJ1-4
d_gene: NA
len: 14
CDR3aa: CASTSAPTNEKLFF
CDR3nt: TGTGCCAGCACCTCAGCTCCAACTAATGAAAAACTGTTTTTT

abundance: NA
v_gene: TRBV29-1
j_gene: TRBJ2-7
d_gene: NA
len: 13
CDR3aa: CSVTGGISYEQYF
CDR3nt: TGCAGCGTCACTGGCGGGATCTCCTACGAGCAGTACTTC

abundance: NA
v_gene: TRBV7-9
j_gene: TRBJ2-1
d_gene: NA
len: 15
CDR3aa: CASSSRDTPRLGQFF
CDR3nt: TGTGCCAGCAGCTCGCGGGACACCCCCCGTTTGGGGCAGTTCTTC

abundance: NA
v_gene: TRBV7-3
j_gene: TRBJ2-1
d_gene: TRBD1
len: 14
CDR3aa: CASSLTTGGREQFF
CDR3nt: TGTGCCAGCAGCTTAACGACAGGGGGCAGGGAGCAGTTCTTC

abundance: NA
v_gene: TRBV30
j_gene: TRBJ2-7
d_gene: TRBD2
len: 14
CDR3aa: CAWRGLADIYEQYF
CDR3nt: TGTGCCTGGAGAGGACTAGCGGATATATACGAGCAGTACTTC

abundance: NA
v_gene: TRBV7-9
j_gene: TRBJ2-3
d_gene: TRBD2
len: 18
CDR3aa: CASSSTSGRPSFTDTQYF
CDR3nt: TGTGCCAGCAGCTCTACTAGCGGGAGGCCATCTTTCACAGATACGCAGTATTTT

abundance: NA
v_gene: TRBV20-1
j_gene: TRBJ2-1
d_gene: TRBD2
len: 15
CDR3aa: CSARGPTSGYNEQFF
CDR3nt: TGCAGTGCTAGGGGTCCGACTAGCGGCTACAATGAGCAGTTCTTC

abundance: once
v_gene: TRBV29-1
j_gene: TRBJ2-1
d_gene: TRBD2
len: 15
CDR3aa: CSVESGGRAINEQFF
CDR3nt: TGCAGCGTTGAATCGGGCGGGAGGGCCATCAATGAGCAGTTCTTC

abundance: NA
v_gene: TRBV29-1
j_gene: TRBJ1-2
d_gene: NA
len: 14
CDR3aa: CSVADSPSFYGYTF
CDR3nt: TGCAGCGTTGCTGACAGCCCTTCCTTCTATGGCTACACCTTC

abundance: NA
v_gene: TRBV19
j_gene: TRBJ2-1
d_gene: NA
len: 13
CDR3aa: CASSRGPADEQFF
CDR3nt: TGTGCCAGTAGTAGGGGGCCCGCCGATGAGCAGTTCTTC

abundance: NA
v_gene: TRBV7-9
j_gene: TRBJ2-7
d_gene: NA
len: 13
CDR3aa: CASSLTGIYEQYF
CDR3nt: TGTGCCAGCAGCCTCACAGGGATCTACGAGCAGTACTTC

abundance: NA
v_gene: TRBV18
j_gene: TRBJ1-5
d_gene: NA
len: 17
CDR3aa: CASSPLVVYTSNQPQHF
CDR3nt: TGTGCCAGCTCACCACTCGTTGTATACACCAGCAATCAGCCCCAGCATTTT

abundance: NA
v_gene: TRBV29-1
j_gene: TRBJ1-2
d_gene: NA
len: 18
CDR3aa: CSVEDRPRGGLANYGYTF
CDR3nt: TGCAGCGTTGAAGATCGCCCTAGGGGGGGACTAGCTAACTATGGCTACACCTTC

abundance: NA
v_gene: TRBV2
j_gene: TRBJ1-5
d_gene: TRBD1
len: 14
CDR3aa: CASRTGQSNQPQHF
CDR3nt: TGTGCCAGCAGAACGGGACAGAGCAATCAGCCCCAGCATTTT

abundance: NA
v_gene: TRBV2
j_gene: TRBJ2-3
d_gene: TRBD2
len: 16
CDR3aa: CASQDTGLAGLDTQYF
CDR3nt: TGTGCCAGCCAAGATACGGGACTAGCGGGGTTAGATACGCAGTATTTT

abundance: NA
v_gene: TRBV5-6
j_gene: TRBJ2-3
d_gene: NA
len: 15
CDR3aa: CASSLPVANTDTQYF
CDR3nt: TGTGCCAGCAGCTTGCCGGTCGCTAACACAGATACGCAGTATTTT

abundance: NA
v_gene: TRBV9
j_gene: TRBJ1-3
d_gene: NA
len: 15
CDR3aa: CASSVAGVSGNTIYF
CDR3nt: TGTGCCAGCAGCGTTGCAGGAGTCTCTGGAAACACCATATATTTT

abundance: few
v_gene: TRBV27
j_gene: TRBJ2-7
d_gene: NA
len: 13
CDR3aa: CASSLEAGYEQYF
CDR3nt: TGTGCCAGCAGTTTAGAGGCGGGCTACGAGCAGTACTTC

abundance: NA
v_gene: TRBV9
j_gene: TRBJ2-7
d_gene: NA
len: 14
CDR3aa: CASSVGGSGTEQYF
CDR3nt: TGTGCCAGCAGCGTAGGTGGATCCGGGACCGAGCAGTACTTC

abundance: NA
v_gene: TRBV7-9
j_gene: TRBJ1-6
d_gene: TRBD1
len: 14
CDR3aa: CASSSTGVDSPLHF
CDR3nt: TGTGCCAGCAGCTCAACAGGGGTGGATTCACCCCTCCACTTT

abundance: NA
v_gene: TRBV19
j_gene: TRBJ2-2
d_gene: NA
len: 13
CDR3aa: CASSPDNTGELFF
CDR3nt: TGTGCCAGTAGTCCAGACAACACCGGGGAGCTGTTTTTT

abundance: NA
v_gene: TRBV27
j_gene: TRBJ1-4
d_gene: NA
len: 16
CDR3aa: CASRRGFGVGNEKLFF
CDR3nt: TGTGCCAGCAGAAGAGGGTTCGGAGTAGGGAATGAAAAACTGTTTTTT

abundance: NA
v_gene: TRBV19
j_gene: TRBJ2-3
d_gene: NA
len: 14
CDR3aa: CATHPGVPPDTQYF
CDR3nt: TGTGCCACCCACCCAGGAGTTCCACCAGATACGCAGTATTTT

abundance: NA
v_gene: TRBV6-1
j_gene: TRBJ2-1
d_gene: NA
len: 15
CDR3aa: CASSEEVGVRNEQFF
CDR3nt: TGTGCCAGCAGTGAAGAAGTCGGGGTGCGCAATGAGCAGTTCTTC

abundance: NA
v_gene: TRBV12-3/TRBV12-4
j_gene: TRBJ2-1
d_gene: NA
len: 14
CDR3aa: CASSLVPTHNEQFF
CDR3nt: TGTGCCAGCAGCCTCGTACCTACCCACAATGAGCAGTTCTTC

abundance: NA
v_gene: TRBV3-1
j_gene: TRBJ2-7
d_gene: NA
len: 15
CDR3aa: CASSQEVAGNYEQYF
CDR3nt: TGTGCCAGCAGCCAAGAAGTGGCAGGGAACTACGAGCAGTACTTC

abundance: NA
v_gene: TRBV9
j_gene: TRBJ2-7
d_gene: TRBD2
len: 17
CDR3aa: CASIQTTSGVGCYEQYF
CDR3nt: TGTGCCAGCATCCAGACCACTAGCGGGGTTGGGTGTTACGAGCAGTACTTC

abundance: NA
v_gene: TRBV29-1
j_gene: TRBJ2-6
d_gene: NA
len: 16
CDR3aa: CSVEDWLGFGANVLTF
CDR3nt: TGCAGCGTTGAAGATTGGCTGGGATTTGGGGCCAACGTCCTGACTTTC

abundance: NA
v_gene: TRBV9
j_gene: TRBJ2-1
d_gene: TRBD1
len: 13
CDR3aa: CASSEQGADEQFF
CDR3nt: TGTGCCAGCAGCGAACAGGGGGCGGATGAGCAGTTCTTC

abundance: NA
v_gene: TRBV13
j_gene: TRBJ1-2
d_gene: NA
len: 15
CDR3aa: CASSLTTDLNYGYTF
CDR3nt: TGTGCCAGCAGCTTAACGACCGACCTTAACTATGGCTACACCTTC